The 7 T cell receptor beta chains reported below all come from one sample, sequenced in a study of beta chain features in type 1 diabetes. Study results and caveats: All four CD4+ subsets of Type 1 diabetes patients contained TCRB CDR3s that were moderately but significantly shorter.

No antigen is known for these receptors. Expressed TCRB transcripts got sequenced, as all isolated RNA was reverse transcribed. Generated by immunoSEQ multiplex PCR, the TCRdb table keeps only in-frame clones and is missing some. Among around 140,000 clones, around 9% were seen once, and the ten largest hold 0.65% to 0.75%. The sample was central memory CD4+ T cells from blood. These receptors originate from a man aged 25 to 40 with type 1 diabetes.

The sample holds a few counts of this clone. The chain carries TRBV7-2 and TRBJ2-7, with 9 bases matching TRBD2. The trim removed 2 bases at V and 5 bases at J, leaving 13 bases unmatched. Germline CDR1 is SGHTA and CDR2 is FQGNSA. The CDR3 contains 17 residues. The CDR3 sequence is CASSLTIWAGGKHEQYF. As DNA, the CDR3 is TGTGCCAGCAGCTTAACTATCTGGGCGGGGGGGAAACACGAGCAGTACTTC.

This chain connects TRBV7-9 to TRBJ2-5; D might be TRBD1 (6 bases). The CDR3 consists of 15 residues. Per the germline V gene, CDR1 is SEHNR and CDR2 is FQNEAQ (reference sequence). V dropped 3 bases and J dropped 5 bases, with 16 bases sitting between them. The CDR3 sequence: CASSFGTLTRETQYF. Written as DNA, the CDR3 is TGTGCCAGCAGCTTTGGGACACTTACGCGGGAGACCCAGTACTTC.

A few counts support this clone. The V and J genes are TRBV2 and TRBJ2-1; 15 nucleotides agree with TRBD2. CDR3 length: 16 amino acids. With 8 bases clipped from V and 10 bases from J, the junction kept 12 bases outside the gene matches. Germline loops: CDR1 SNHLY, CDR2 FYNNEI. The CDR3 reads CASGGTGLAGGTEQFF. In DNA form, the CDR3 reads TGTGCCAGCGGAGGAACGGGACTAGCGGGGGGCACGGAGCAGTTCTTC.

In this sample, this clone turned up many times. This chain connects TRBV5-1 to TRBJ2-4; D is possibly TRBD1 (5 bases). From germline, CDR1 is SGHRS and CDR2 YFSETQ. The CDR3 loop spans 16 amino acids. The germline V and J ends were trimmed by 0 bases and 0 bases, with 10 bases remaining between them. The CDR3 protein is CASSLEGVLAKNIQYF. In DNA form, the CDR3 reads TGCGCCAGCAGCTTGGAAGGGGTCCTAGCCAAAAACATTCAGTACTTC.

This chain uses TRBV10-2 with TRBJ2-2; TRBD1 might be the D (5 bases). CDR3 length: 17 residues. Germline lookup yields CDR1 WSHSY and CDR2 SAAADI. V dropped 8 bases and J dropped 3 bases, with 22 bases sitting between them. CDR3 in amino acids: CASRNPAGNSYTGELFF. Written as DNA, the CDR3 is TGCGCCAGCCGAAACCCCGCAGGGAACTCATACACCGGGGAGCTGTTTTTT.

This chain's CDR3 is CASSRGQGGETQYF. In nucleotides, the CDR3 is TGTGCCAGCTCACGTGGACAGGGAGGAGAGACCCAGTACTTC. V and J are TRBV18 and TRBJ2-5; TRBD1 aligns across 8 bases. The trim removed 4 bases at V and 4 bases at J, leaving 5 bases unmatched. CDR1 is KGHSH, CDR2 LQKENI, per germline. The CDR3 spans 14 residues. Full variable domain (remainder filled in from reference TRBV18 and TRBJ2-5): NAGVMQNPRHLVRRRGQEARLRCSPMKGHSHVYWYRQLPEEGLKFMVYLQKENIIDESGMPKERFSAEFPKEGPSILRIQQVVRGDSAAYFCASSRGQGGETQYFGPGTRLLVL.

V gene TRBV6-5 combines with J gene TRBJ1-1; TRBD1 agrees at 8 bases. J gave up 9 bases and V 2 bases, and 14 bases lay outside the gene matches. The CDR3 extends over 16 amino acids. Germline CDR1 and CDR2: MNHEY and SVGAGI. The CDR3 DNA is TGTGCCAGCAGTTACGGCTGGGGGACAGGCGACAGGAAAGCTTTCTTT. Translating it yields CASSYGWGTGDRKAFF.